The T cell receptor (beta chain) described here comes from a study of response to subunit inactivated influenza vaccine. Broader study findings: Researchers suggested that each seasonal influenza vaccination recruits few new T cells.

The V gene's germline CDR1 is DFQATT and CDR2 SNEGSKA (reference sequence). The V and J ends lost 6 bases and 4 bases respectively, with 10 bases between them. The CDR3 totals 12 residues. On this clonotype: No antigen is known for it.

TCRdb itself ran the RT-PCR reads through MiXCR, one entry per CDR3 protein. The sample lists 700,000 to 800,000 distinct CDR3 sequences, approximately 18% occurring once. The sequencing here drew on PBMCs from blood, taken roughly 5 days after vaccination. The TCR comes from a man aged 45-60 years who received an inactivated influenza vaccine. The chain employs TRBV20-1 and TRBJ1-5; no firm D call. The CDR3 nucleotides are TGCAGTGCCACGACATCTAATCAGCCCCAGCATTTT. This encodes CSATTSNQPQHF.